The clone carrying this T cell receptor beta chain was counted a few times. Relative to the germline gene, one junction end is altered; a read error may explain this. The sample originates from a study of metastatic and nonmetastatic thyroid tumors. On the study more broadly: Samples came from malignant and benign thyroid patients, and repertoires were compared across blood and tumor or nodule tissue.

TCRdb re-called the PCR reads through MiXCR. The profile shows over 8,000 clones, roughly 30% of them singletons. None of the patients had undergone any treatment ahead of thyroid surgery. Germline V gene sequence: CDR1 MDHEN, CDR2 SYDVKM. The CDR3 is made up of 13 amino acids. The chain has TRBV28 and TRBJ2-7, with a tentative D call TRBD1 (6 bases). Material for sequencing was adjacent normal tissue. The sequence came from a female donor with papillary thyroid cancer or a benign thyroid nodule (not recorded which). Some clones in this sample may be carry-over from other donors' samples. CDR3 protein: CASSRQAIYEHYF. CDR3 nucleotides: TGTGCCAGCAGCAGACAGGCCATCTACGAGCATTACTTC.